This T cell receptor beta chain came from a study of immune evolution from preneoplasia to lung adenocarcinoma. Whole-study findings and limits: Compared with EGFR-mutant or double wild-type lesions, KRAS-mutant nodules were more clonal.

The CDR3 runs to 14 residues. In germline, CDR1 is MGHDK, CDR2 SYGVNS. Trimming shortened V by 6 bases and J by 3 bases, and 14 bases separated the two germline ends. Generated by immunoSEQ multiplex PCR, the TCRdb table keeps only in-frame clones and is missing some. The sample records 7,500 to 10,000 clones, approximately 90% being singletons. This clone was observed a handful of times. The antigen is undetermined. The receptor's source is a person between 65 and 79 years old with invasive lung adenocarcinoma. Some clones in this sample may be carry-over from other donors' samples. The sequencing input was FFPE invasive lung adenocarcinoma tissue. This chain links TRBV25-1 with TRBJ1-2; a possible D gene is TRBD1 (6 bases). The CDR3 DNA reads TGTGCCAGCAGCCGGGACACCCGGGACTATGGCTACACCTTC. The encoded protein is CASSRDTRDYGYTF.